This TCR beta chain was sequenced in a study of CD8 T cells in ankylosing spondylitis (dated by TCRdb to about 2017). Background on the whole study: To find TCR variants linked to disease, the study profiled T cell receptor beta repertoires in ankylosing spondylitis patients and healthy donors. The whole study cohort included 85 to 120 healthy donors and 25 ankylosing spondylitis patients. Peripheral blood was sampled, and synovial fluid was additionally collected from ankylosing spondylitis patients.

Worth noting for this clonotype: There is no known antigen for this receptor. The sample holds no much larger clone one base away, and base qualities are not on file.

What the work shows at the level of the full study, not this receptor alone: Some of the motif variants had been reported before in the synovial fluid and blood of reactive arthritis patients, a finding that suggests common disease-initiation mechanisms. Significant enrichment of the disease-linked clones was reported in matched synovial fluid samples from ankylosing spondylitis patients. Blood from ankylosing spondylitis patients appeared to be characterized by a TCR beta motif composed of about eight highly homologous amino acid variants. The disease-linked clones had a CD8+ phenotype and were found at relatively low frequencies in peripheral blood.

The germline V gene supplies CDR1 MNHNS and CDR2 SASEGT. A distance of 17 bases separates the germline ends of V and J, which lose 5 bases and 7 bases respectively. The CDR3, from cysteine to phenylalanine, totals 14 residues. The only DNA kept is the CDR3, 42 bases in frame from the first base. Sequencing was carried out with an Illumina HiSeq 2500. TCR beta libraries were prepared by quantitative 5'-RACE with molecular barcodes. In the authors' own workflow: To identify disease-linked TCR variants, a new computational method was used, one built on a probabilistic model of VDJ rearrangement. TCRdb applied fastp at Q25 and MiXCR to the public reads, then kept only in-frame beta chains. A single entry per CDR3 protein holds the most common genes and DNA from its merged rows. Here the V and J calls rest on TCRdb's processing, not on the authors' analysis. The sample data list hundreds of thousands of distinct CDR3 sequences, and roughly 12% of these were observed just once. The ten largest make up roughly 0.51% of the sample.

The source of this sequence is a male donor with ankylosing spondylitis. The receptor chain draws on TRBV6-1 and TRBJ2-5, and perhaps TRBD1 as D gene, on 5 matching bases. Material: blood, either unsorted or a sorted T cell fraction (not recorded which). CDR3 reads: CASSLTELKATQYF. The nucleotide sequence reads TGTGCCAGCAGTCTGACAGAGTTAAAGGCGACCCAGTACTTC.